The 8 T cell receptor beta chains reported below all come from one sample, sequenced in a study of T-cell memory formation after mild COVID-19. TCRdb re-derived calls from the 5' RACE reads in MiXCR, one entry per CDR3 protein. The sample includes over 350,000 distinct CDR3 sequences, 15% to 20% of them seen just once. Sequencing input: PBMCs or a T cell subset sorted from them (not recorded which). The receptor source for this set is a young man who had mild COVID-19 (a few samples of this study predate the infection). Cell type and time point are not known.

The chain employs TRBV6-2 or TRBV6-3 and TRBJ2-1, with D perhaps matching TRBD1 (5 bases). Germline V gene data show CDR1 as MNHEY and CDR2 as SVGEGT. The CDR3 extends over 14 amino acids. The V gene lost 5 bases and the J gene lost 6 bases, with 14 bases spanning the gap. CDR3 bases: TGTGCCAGCAGTCTGGGGCCCGCGGCCAATGAGCAGTTCTTC. This codes for CASSLGPAANEQFF.

The J gene is TRBJ2-5, the V gene TRBV13; TRBD1 matches 8 bases. The trim removed 2 bases at V and 5 bases at J, leaving 13 bases unmatched. The CDR3 has 17 amino acids. The germline V gene has CDR1 PRHDT and CDR2 FYEKMQ (reference sequence). CDR3 amino acids: CASSLSFADRAAETQYF. The CDR3, as DNA: TGTGCCAGCAGCTTAAGCTTCGCGGACAGGGCCGCGGAGACCCAGTACTTC.

The chain combines TRBV7-9 with TRBJ1-3; no clear D. The CDR3 runs 16 residues. With 2 bases removed from V and 0 bases from J, the gap between germline ends came to 11 bases. The germline gives CDR1 SEHNR, CDR2 FQNEAQ (reference sequence). Written as DNA, the CDR3 is TGTGCCAGCAGCTTAATTGGAGGGCGCTCTGGAAACACCATATATTTT. It translates to CASSLIGGRSGNTIYF.

This clonotype has a handful of counts. The genes are TRBV9 and TRBJ2-3, with D perhaps matching TRBD1 (5 bases). Trimming took 2 bases from V and 2 from J, leaving 15 bases between them. There are 16 residues in the CDR3. CDR1 is SGDLS and CDR2 is YYNGEE in the germline V gene. Here the CDR3 DNA reads TGTGCCAGCAGCGTTAACAGGAATTGGTACACAGATACGCAGTATTTT. Translation: CASSVNRNWYTDTQYF.

The table lists this clonotype with a few counts. The chain carries TRBV7-2 and TRBJ1-2; 8 positions match TRBD1. Germline values: CDR1 SGHTA, CDR2 FQGNSA. This CDR3 has 15 residues. Trimming removed 5 bases from V and 3 bases from J; junction bases left unmatched: 8. The CDR3 DNA reads TGTGCCAGCAGCCTAGGACAGGGTACGGACTATGGCTACACCTTC. This sequence encodes CASSLGQGTDYGYTF.

This clonotype has only a few counts. This chain uses TRBV5-8 with TRBJ1-1, with D perhaps TRBD1 (5 bases). This CDR3 comprises 15 residues. The germline V gene encodes CDR1 SGHTS and CDR2 YDEGEE. Trimming took off 4 bases at V and 1 base at J, with 14 bases between the two ends. Written as DNA, the CDR3 is TGTGCCAGCAGCCAACCGGGACGTTCGAACACTGAAGCTTTCTTT. It specifies CASSQPGRSNTEAFF.

Many counts were recorded for this clonotype. This chain uses TRBV5-5 with TRBJ2-7, with 9 bases that match TRBD1. V dropped 2 bases and J dropped 6; count of bases not matched to a gene: 3. Germline V gene data show CDR1 as SGHKS and CDR2 as YYEKEE (reference sequence). This CDR3 spans 13 amino acids. CDR3 loop: CASSFLGQGEQYV. The CDR3 coding sequence is TGTGCCAGCAGCTTTCTGGGACAGGGCGAGCAGTACGTC.

The chain couples TRBV7-3 to TRBJ1-2; TRBD1 matches at 8 bases. The CDR3 has 15 amino acids. The germline V gene has CDR1 SGHTA and CDR2 FQGTGA. Unmatched junction bases numbered 9, after V lost 5 bases and J lost 4 bases. CDR3 region: CASSLSATGVYGYTF. The CDR3 DNA is TGTGCCAGCAGCCTCTCCGCGACAGGGGTCTATGGCTACACCTTC.